This TCR beta chain was observed in a study of T-cell memory formation after mild COVID-19. This clonotype was picked up many times. CDR1 SNHLY and CDR2 FYNNEI come from the germline V gene. The length of the CDR3 is 14 residues. V lost 6 bases and J 6 bases, leaving 15 bases between the germline ends. Constant-segment primers served in 5'RACE that generated TCR alpha and TCR beta cDNA libraries bearing sample barcodes and UMIs. TCRdb ran MiXCR on the 5' RACE reads and lists one entry per CDR3 protein. Counted here are about 400,000 distinct CDR3 sequences, roughly a quarter occurring once; the ten biggest clones make up about 8.7%.

Sequencing input: PBMCs or a T cell subset sorted from them (not recorded which). V and J are TRBV2 and TRBJ1-5, with a weak D call TRBD1 (6 bases). This TCR came from an adult woman who had mild COVID-19 (a few samples of this study predate the infection). Cell type and time point are not known. CDR3 DNA sequence: TGTGCCAGCAGCTTTGGGGGGCTCGGTCAGCCCCAGCATTTT. This gives the protein CASSFGGLGQPQHF.